Below, one TCR beta chain is given with its context. This entry comes from a study of blood T cell repertoires in COVID-19. The wider study: Acute and convalescent COVID-19 samples came from the United States, Italy and Spain. Sources were T cells, B-cell-depleted T cells, or PBMCs; the material itself was cDNA or gDNA.

This CDR3 has 16 residues. Germline CDR1 and CDR2: KGHSH and LQKENI. Trimming took 0 bases from V and 1 from J; bases not matched to a gene: 3. In the study's own analysis: Using reference gene primer amplification, nucleated cell counts were estimated. Sequencing was performed with immunoSEQ multiplex PCR; in TCRdb, only in-frame clones are kept and a portion is missing. Clone size and the V and J calls come from that table; the DNA yielded D and trimming. The sample has roughly 140,000 clones; roughly four fifths are singletons. V gene TRBV18 combines with J gene TRBJ1-5, with TRBD1 matching over 7 bases. This clonotype was obtained from a human donor in a cohort sampled during active COVID-19. The specimen sequenced was peripheral blood. The CDR3 loop is CASSPPGQTSNQPQHF. DNA for the CDR3: TGTGCCAGCTCACCACCGGGACAGACAAGCAATCAGCCCCAGCATTTT.